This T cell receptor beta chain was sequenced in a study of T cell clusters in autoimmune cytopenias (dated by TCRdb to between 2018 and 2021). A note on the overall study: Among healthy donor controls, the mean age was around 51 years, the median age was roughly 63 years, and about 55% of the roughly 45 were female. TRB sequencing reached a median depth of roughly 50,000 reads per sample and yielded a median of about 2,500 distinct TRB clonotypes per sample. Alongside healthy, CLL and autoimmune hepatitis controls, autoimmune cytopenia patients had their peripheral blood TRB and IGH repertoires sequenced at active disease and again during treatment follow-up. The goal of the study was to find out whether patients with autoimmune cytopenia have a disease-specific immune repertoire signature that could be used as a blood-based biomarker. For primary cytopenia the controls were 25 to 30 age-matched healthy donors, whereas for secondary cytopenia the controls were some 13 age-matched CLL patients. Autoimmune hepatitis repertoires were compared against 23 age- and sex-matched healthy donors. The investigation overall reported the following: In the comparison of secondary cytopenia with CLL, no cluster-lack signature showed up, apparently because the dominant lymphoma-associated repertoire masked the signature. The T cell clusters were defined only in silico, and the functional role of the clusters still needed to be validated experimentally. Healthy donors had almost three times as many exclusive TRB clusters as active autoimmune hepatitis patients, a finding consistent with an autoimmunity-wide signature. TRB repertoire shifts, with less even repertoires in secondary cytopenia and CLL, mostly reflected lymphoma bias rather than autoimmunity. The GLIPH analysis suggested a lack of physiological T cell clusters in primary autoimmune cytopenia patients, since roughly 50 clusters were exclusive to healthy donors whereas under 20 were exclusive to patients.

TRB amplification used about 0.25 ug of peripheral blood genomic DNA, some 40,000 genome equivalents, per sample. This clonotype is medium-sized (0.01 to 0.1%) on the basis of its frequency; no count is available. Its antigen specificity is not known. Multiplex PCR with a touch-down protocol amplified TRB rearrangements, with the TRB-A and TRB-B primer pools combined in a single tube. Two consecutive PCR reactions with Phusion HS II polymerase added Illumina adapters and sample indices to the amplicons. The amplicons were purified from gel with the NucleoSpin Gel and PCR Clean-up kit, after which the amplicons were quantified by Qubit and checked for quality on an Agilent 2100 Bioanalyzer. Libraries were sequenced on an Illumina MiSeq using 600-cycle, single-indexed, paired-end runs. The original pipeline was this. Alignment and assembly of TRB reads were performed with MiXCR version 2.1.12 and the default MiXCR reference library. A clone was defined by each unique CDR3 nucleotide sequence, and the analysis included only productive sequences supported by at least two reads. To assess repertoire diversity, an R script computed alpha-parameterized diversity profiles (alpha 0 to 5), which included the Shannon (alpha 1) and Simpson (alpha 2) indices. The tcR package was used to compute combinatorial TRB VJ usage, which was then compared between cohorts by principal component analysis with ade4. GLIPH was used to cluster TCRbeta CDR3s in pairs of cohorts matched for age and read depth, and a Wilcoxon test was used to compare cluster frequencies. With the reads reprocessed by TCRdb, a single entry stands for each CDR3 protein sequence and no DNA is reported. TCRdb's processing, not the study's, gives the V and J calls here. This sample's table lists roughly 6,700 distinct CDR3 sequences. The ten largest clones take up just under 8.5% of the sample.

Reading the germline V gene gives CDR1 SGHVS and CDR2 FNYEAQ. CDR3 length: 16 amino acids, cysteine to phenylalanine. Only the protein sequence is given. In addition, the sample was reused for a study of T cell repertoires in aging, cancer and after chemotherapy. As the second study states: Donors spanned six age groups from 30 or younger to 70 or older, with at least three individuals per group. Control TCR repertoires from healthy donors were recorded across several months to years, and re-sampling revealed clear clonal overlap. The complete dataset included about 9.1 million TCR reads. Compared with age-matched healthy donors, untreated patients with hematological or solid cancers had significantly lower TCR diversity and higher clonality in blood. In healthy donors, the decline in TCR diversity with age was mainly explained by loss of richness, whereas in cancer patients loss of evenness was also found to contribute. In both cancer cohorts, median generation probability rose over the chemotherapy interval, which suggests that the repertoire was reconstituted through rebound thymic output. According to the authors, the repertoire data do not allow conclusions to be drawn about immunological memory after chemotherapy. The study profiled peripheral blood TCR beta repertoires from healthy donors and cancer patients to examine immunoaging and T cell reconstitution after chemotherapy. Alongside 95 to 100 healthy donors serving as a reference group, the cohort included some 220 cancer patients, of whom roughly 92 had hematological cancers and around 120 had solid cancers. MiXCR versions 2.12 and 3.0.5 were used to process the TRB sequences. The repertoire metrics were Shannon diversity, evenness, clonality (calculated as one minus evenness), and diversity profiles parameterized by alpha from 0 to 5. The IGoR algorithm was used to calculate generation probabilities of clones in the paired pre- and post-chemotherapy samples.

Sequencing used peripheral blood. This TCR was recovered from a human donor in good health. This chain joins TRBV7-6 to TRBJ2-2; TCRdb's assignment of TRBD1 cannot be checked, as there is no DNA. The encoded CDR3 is CASSGWGQGYTGELFF.